One and the same sample provided the 24 T cell receptor beta chains below, sequenced in a study of cytomegalovirus exposure and HLA in healthy donors. Sequencing was performed with immunoSEQ multiplex PCR; in TCRdb, only in-frame clones are kept and a portion is missing. The table includes a few hundred thousand clones, 75% to 95% detected once. Sequencing input: PBMCs. Every receptor here comes from a woman between 18 and 29 years old in good health and CMV-seronegative.

This clone was observed once. The V and J genes are TRBV25-1 and TRBJ2-1, with 10 bases lining up with TRBD1. The CDR3 is made up of 16 amino acids. Germline V CDR1 and CDR2: MGHDK, SYGVNS. V shed 4 bases, J shed 4 bases, and the junction held 7 bases outside the gene matches. CDR3 amino acids: CASSGSGTGVYNEQFF. DNA of the CDR3: TGTGCCAGCAGTGGGTCCGGGACAGGGGTGTACAATGAGCAGTTCTTC.

This clone has only one observation. The chain has TRBV10-2 and TRBJ2-3; 7 bases fit TRBD2. The CDR3 has 17 amino acids. CDR1 is WSHSY, CDR2 SAAADI, per germline. Trimming cost V 2 bases and J 0 bases; bases outside gene matches: 8. In nucleotides, the CDR3 is TGCGCCAGCAGTGAGACGGCGCGAGCGGGAAGCACAGATACGCAGTATTTT. It specifies CASSETARAGSTDTQYF.

The chain is built from TRBV5-1 and TRBJ2-5; TRBD1 matches 8 bases. V gave up 2 bases and J gave up 5 bases; unmatched junction bases: 5. The germline V gene encodes CDR1 SGHRS and CDR2 YFSETQ. The CDR3 contains 14 residues. The CDR3 sequence: CASSLSGGAETQYF. CDR3 DNA sequence: TGCGCCAGCAGCTTATCAGGGGGCGCGGAGACCCAGTACTTC.

In this sample, this clone turned up a few times. The V gene is TRBV10-1, the J gene TRBJ1-5; D is ambiguous. The CDR3 runs to 14 residues. The ends were cut back, 7 bases at V and 1 base at J, with 11 bases in the middle. Germline CDR1 and CDR2: WNHNN and SYGVQD (reference sequence). The CDR3 DNA reads as TGCGCCAGCACTTTGCAGGAAAGCAATCAGCCCCAGCATTTT. Protein sequence: CASTLQESNQPQHF.

This chain joins TRBV19 and TRBJ2-6; tentatively, D is TRBD2 (5 bases). Germline lookup yields CDR1 LNHDA and CDR2 SQIVND (reference sequence). The CDR3 is 15 residues long. Trimming stripped 5 bases from V and 0 bases from J, with 8 bases between. The CDR3 sequence is CASSPRDSGANVLTF. The DNA of the CDR3 is TGTGCCAGTAGTCCCCGGGACTCTGGGGCCAACGTCCTGACTTTC.

The chain carries TRBV11-2 and TRBJ2-7, with D perhaps matching TRBD1 (6 bases). The CDR3 is 13 residues long. V shed 4 bases and J shed 2 bases, with 9 bases lying between them. Germline V CDR1 and CDR2: SGHAT, FQNNGV. In nucleotides, the CDR3 is TGTGCCAGCAGCTCAGGGGTTACCTACGAGCAGTACTTC. Translated: CASSSGVTYEQYF.

About this clone itself: At the DNA level, this CDR3 is encoded by other sequences in the same sample as well. V is TRBV9 and J is TRBJ1-2, with 8 bases matching TRBD1. The CDR3 covers 13 residues. Germline V gene data show CDR1 as SGDLS and CDR2 as YYNGEE. Trimming took 3 bases from V and 4 from J; bases not matched to a gene: 2. The CDR3 here is CASSATGGYGYTF. CDR3 sequence (DNA): TGTGCCAGCAGCGCCACAGGGGGCTATGGCTACACCTTC.

This chain uses TRBV5-1 with TRBJ1-3; 7 bases are a match to TRBD1. CDR3 length: 15 amino acids. With V trimmed by 4 bases and J by 2 bases, 6 bases remained unmatched. Germline CDR1 SGHRS, CDR2 YFSETQ. The CDR3 nucleotides are TGCGCCAGCAGCGGGGGTGGGACAGCTGGAAACACCATATATTTT. Translation: CASSGGGTAGNTIYF.

This clone came up a few times. CDR3 in amino acids: CASSVDPGQGLVTEAFF. The CDR3 DNA is TGTGCCAGCAGCGTAGATCCCGGACAGGGGTTGGTCACTGAAGCTTTCTTT. The chain links TRBV9 to TRBJ1-1, with TRBD1 matching 9 bases. With V trimmed by 0 bases and J by 4 bases, 10 bases remained unmatched. Per the germline V gene, CDR1 is SGDLS and CDR2 is YYNGEE. This CDR3 is built from 17 residues.

The chain is built from TRBV4-2 and TRBJ2-7; 14 positions agree with TRBD2. The germline V gene encodes CDR1 LGHNA and CDR2 YNFKEQ. This CDR3 region has 18 residues. V trimming: 4 bases; J trimming: 6 bases; junction bases outside the gene matches: 14. DNA for the CDR3: TGTGCCAGCAGCCGGACAGCAACGGGACTAGCGGGAGTTAGCGAGCAGTACTTC. As protein: CASSRTATGLAGVSEQYF.

The V call is TRBV5-6, the J call TRBJ1-1, with TRBD1 identical over 9 bases. This CDR3 region has 15 residues. Germline V CDR1 and CDR2: SGHDT, YYEEEE. V trimming: 3 bases; J trimming: 6 bases; junction bases outside the gene matches: 9. CDR3 residues: CASSYWDRVSAEAFF. The DNA of the CDR3 is TGTGCCAGCAGCTACTGGGACAGGGTAAGCGCTGAAGCTTTCTTT.

The chain employs TRBV9 and TRBJ1-6; the match to TRBD1 covers 7 bases. In germline, CDR1 is SGDLS, CDR2 YYNGEE. This CDR3 has 14 amino acids. The V and J ends lost 0 bases and 8 bases, in that order; junction bases with no gene match: 2. The DNA of the CDR3 is TGTGCCAGCAGCGTAGACGGACAGGATTCACCCCTCCACTTT. Its translation: CASSVDGQDSPLHF.

The chain has TRBV4-1 and TRBJ1-2; tentatively, D is TRBD1 (6 bases). The CDR3 length is 17 residues. The V end was cut by 1 base, the J end by 8 bases, with 23 bases between. The germline V gene has CDR1 MGHRA and CDR2 YSYEKL. The chain's CDR3 is CASSQGFGQTLRQGYTF. CDR3 nucleotides: TGCGCCAGCAGCCAAGGGTTCGGACAGACCTTACGCCAGGGCTACACCTTC.

Regarding this clone: A junction end diverges from the germline sequence, so it may reflect a read error. This chain connects TRBV7-2 to TRBJ1-2, with TRBD1 matching over 11 bases. Germline assignment: CDR1 SGHTA and CDR2 FQGNSA. This CDR3 has 16 residues. This CDR3 is CASSLGPLRTGGEIGF. CDR3 nucleotides: TGTGCCAGCAGCTTGGGACCACTCCGGACAGGGGGCGAAATCGGCTTC.

The rearrangement joins TRBV19 to TRBJ1-3; D is ambiguous. Per germline, CDR1 LNHDA and CDR2 SQIVND (reference sequence). This CDR3 comprises 12 residues. The V gene lost 6 bases and the J gene lost 4 bases, with 7 bases spanning the gap. The CDR3 here is CASRSGGNTIYF. Written as DNA, the CDR3 is TGTGCCAGTAGATCGGGGGGAAACACCATATATTTT.

This chain joins TRBV29-1 and TRBJ2-2; 7 nucleotides agree with TRBD1. V trimming: 4 bases; J trimming: 7 bases; junction bases outside the gene matches: 9. The germline gives CDR1 SQVTM, CDR2 ANQGSEA. This CDR3 is 14 amino acids long. This CDR3 is CSVVGTGVHGELFF. The CDR3 DNA reads as TGCAGCGTTGTCGGTACAGGGGTTCACGGGGAGCTGTTTTTT.

This chain connects TRBV5-1 to TRBJ1-1, with 10 positions matching TRBD1. The V segment lost 5 bases and the J segment 7 bases; nucleotides outside the gene matches: 8. The CDR3 sequence is 14 residues long. Germline V gene sequence: CDR1 SGHRS, CDR2 YFSETQ. CDR3: CASSSPRDRGEAFF. CDR3 coding DNA: TGCGCCAGCAGTTCCCCCCGGGACAGGGGTGAAGCTTTCTTT.

This clone is a singleton in its sample. The rearrangement uses TRBV6-5 and TRBJ1-2, with D tentatively TRBD1 (6 bases). Germline V gene lookup returns CDR1 MNHEY and CDR2 SVGAGI. The CDR3 covers 14 residues. V was pared by 5 bases and J by 6 bases, with 16 bases between. CDR3 coding DNA: TGTGCCAGCAGTCGGGGGGCAGTGATCCATGGCTACACCTTC. It specifies CASSRGAVIHGYTF.

This clone is a singleton in its sample. J is TRBJ2-7 and V is TRBV5-6; 7 positions agree with TRBD2. The CDR3 covers 15 residues. After removal of 5 bases from V and 3 bases from J, the junction contained 11 bases not matched to a gene. Germline values: CDR1 SGHDT, CDR2 YYEEEE. The CDR3 DNA reads as TGTGCCAGCAGTCTAACCGCGGGAGTAATCTACGAGCAGTACTTC. Protein product: CASSLTAGVIYEQYF.

The chain combines TRBV7-8 with TRBJ2-7; 7 bases align to TRBD2. Germline V gives CDR1 SGHVS, CDR2 FQNEAQ. This CDR3 contains 14 residues. The V gene end was trimmed by 5 bases and the J gene end by 3 bases; junction bases not matched to a gene: 7. The CDR3 DNA reads TGTGCCAGCAGCCGATTAGCGGGCGGCTACGAGCAGTACTTC. Amino acids: CASSRLAGGYEQYF.

The chain uses TRBV11-2 and TRBJ2-5; 7 bases are a match to TRBD1. The germline gives CDR1 SGHAT, CDR2 FQNNGV. The CDR3 runs to 14 residues. V was pared by 0 bases and J by 5 bases, with 3 bases of the junction left unmatched. The CDR3 here is CASSLDLGGETQYF. In DNA, the CDR3 is TGTGCCAGCAGCTTAGATCTAGGGGGCGAGACCCAGTACTTC.

The chain employs TRBV5-4 and TRBJ2-1; 15 nucleotides match TRBD2. The CDR3 extends over 18 amino acids. Germline CDR1 SGHNT, CDR2 YYREEE (reference sequence). Trimming removed 3 bases from V and 7 bases from J; junction bases left unmatched: 11. The chain's CDR3 is CASSSGLAGGRGENEQFF. The DNA for the CDR3 is TGTGCCAGCAGCTCCGGACTAGCGGGAGGGCGCGGGGAGAATGAGCAGTTCTTC.

The gene calls are TRBV9 and TRBJ1-3; the D gene is possibly TRBD1 (6 bases). The germline CDR1 and CDR2 sequences are SGDLS and YYNGEE. There are 15 residues in the CDR3. V gave up 3 bases and J gave up 0 bases, with 10 bases separating them. CDR3 amino acids: CASSAGQNSGNTIYF. The CDR3 DNA reads as TGTGCCAGCAGCGCAGGACAGAACTCTGGAAACACCATATATTTT.

The chain employs TRBV6-1 and TRBJ2-2, with a tentative D call TRBD2 (6 bases). V lost 4 bases, J lost 5 bases, and 17 bases lay in between. The CDR3 is made up of 16 amino acids. Germline V gene data show CDR1 as MNHNS and CDR2 as SASEGT. CDR3 sequence: CASSVLREQRTGELFF. CDR3 DNA sequence: TGTGCCAGCAGTGTTCTACGGGAGCAAAGAACCGGGGAGCTGTTTTTT.